Following are 20 T cell receptor beta chains from one sample sequenced in a study of blood T cell repertoires in COVID-19. Only in-frame clones appear in the TCRdb table, and some are missing; sequencing was by immunoSEQ multiplex PCR. Altogether around 290,000 clones are present, around nine tenths being singletons, with the ten largest covering 1.7%. The sample comprised PBMCs or T cells enriched from blood (not recorded which). These receptors were obtained from a middle-aged woman who had recovered from COVID-19.

J is TRBJ1-1 and V is TRBV18, with D uncertain. Per germline, CDR1 KGHSH and CDR2 LQKENI. This CDR3 has 13 amino acids. The V and J ends lost 3 bases and 1 base respectively, with 6 bases between them. In DNA form, the CDR3 reads TGTGCCAGCTCACCGCAGGCGAACACTGAAGCTTTCTTT. Translation gives CASSPQANTEAFF.

V usage is TRBV6-1 and J usage is TRBJ1-3, with D unresolved. The CDR3 contains 16 residues. Germline V CDR1 and CDR2: MNHNS, SASEGT. V lost 3 bases to trimming and J lost 0 bases, with 12 bases between them. Here the CDR3 DNA reads TGTGCCAGCAGTGATCCTCTTCTAGTCTCTGGAAACACCATATATTTT. Residues: CASSDPLLVSGNTIYF.

The chain links TRBV18 to TRBJ1-1; D remains ambiguous. Germline V lookup: CDR1 KGHSH, CDR2 LQKENI. The V end was cut by 3 bases, the J end by 4 bases, with 15 bases between. The CDR3 consists of 15 residues. Here the CDR3 DNA reads TGTGCCAGCTCACCCCAGACACTCCTGAGCACTGAAGCTTTCTTT. Amino acid sequence: CASSPQTLLSTEAFF.

J is TRBJ2-1 and V is TRBV12-5, with TRBD2 identical over 8 bases. Germline loops: CDR1 LGHNT, CDR2 FRNRAP. This CDR3 spans 17 amino acids. V lost 3 bases, J lost 10 bases, and 17 bases stayed unmatched. The CDR3 bases are TGTGCTAGTGGTTTATTAACCGGGACTAGTAAAGGGGGGGAGCAGTTCTTC. Its translation: CASGLLTGTSKGGEQFF. Drawing the rest from reference TRBV12-5 and TRBJ2-1, the complete variable domain is DARVTQTPRHKVTEMGQEVTMRCQPILGHNTVFWYRQTMMQGLELLAYFRNRAPLDDSGMPKDRFSAEMPDATLATLKIQPSEPRDSAVYFCASGLLTGTSKGGEQFFGPGTRLTVL.

The chain links TRBV6-5 to TRBJ1-3; TRBD1 might be the D (6 bases). This CDR3 is built from 13 residues. Deletions cut 5 bases from V and 7 bases from J, with 12 bases between. Per germline, CDR1 MNHEY and CDR2 SVGAGI. As DNA, the CDR3 is TGTGCCAGCAGTCCGACAGGCTTCAACACCATATATTTT. Its translation is CASSPTGFNTIYF.

V usage is TRBV27 and J usage is TRBJ1-4; D is unclear. Germline V CDR1 and CDR2: MNHEY, SMNVEV (reference sequence). The CDR3 runs to 13 residues. Trimming removed 6 bases at V and 8 bases at J, with 13 bases between. The CDR3 DNA is TGTGCCAGCAGCCCGCGAGGGAGCGAAAAACTGTTTTTT. This encodes CASSPRGSEKLFF. The whole variable domain, filled in from reference TRBV27 and TRBJ1-4, reads EAQVTQNPRYLITVTGKKLTVTCSQNMNHEYMSWYRQDPGLGLRQIYYSMNVEVTDKGDVPEGYKVSRKEKRNFPLILESPSPNQTSLYFCASSPRGSEKLFFGSGTQLSVL.

The genes are TRBV6-5 and TRBJ1-2; 7 nucleotides line up with TRBD1. The CDR3 contains 15 residues. From germline, CDR1 is MNHEY and CDR2 SVGAGI. V trimming: 0 bases; J trimming: 2 bases; junction bases outside the gene matches: 3. The CDR3 reads CASSYSHRGNYGYTF. Here the CDR3 DNA reads TGTGCCAGCAGTTACTCACACAGGGGAAACTATGGCTACACCTTC.

V and J are TRBV5-5 and TRBJ1-1; 8 bases fit TRBD1. V lost 2 bases, J lost 6 bases, and 9 bases stayed unmatched. Germline CDR1 reads SGHKS; CDR2 reads YYEKEE (reference sequence). This CDR3 comprises 15 residues. The CDR3 region has the DNA TGTGCCAGCAGCTTCCGGACAGGGATAGGGGCTGAAGCTTTCTTT. Protein: CASSFRTGIGAEAFF. Combining the CDR3 with reference TRBV5-5 and TRBJ1-1 gives the whole variable domain DAGVTQSPTHLIKTRGQQVTLRCSPISGHKSVSWYQQVLGQGPQFIFQYYEKEERGRGNFPDRFSARQFPNYSSELNVNALLLGDSALYLCASSFRTGIGAEAFFGQGTRLTVV.

The CDR3 sequence is CASSGDSGNTIYF. The CDR3 coding sequence is TGTGCCAGCAGCGGAGACTCTGGAAACACCATATATTTT. The chain uses TRBV9 and TRBJ1-3; D is ambiguous. Trimming took off 3 bases at V and 0 bases at J, with 4 bases between the two ends. This CDR3 comprises 13 residues. Looked up from germline, CDR1 is SGDLS and CDR2 is YYNGEE.

The chain carries TRBV11-2 and TRBJ1-1; the D is unclear. The V gene lost 0 bases and the J gene lost 0 bases, with 5 bases spanning the gap. Germline values: CDR1 SGHAT, CDR2 FQNNGV. This CDR3 region has 14 residues. The DNA for the CDR3 is TGTGCCAGCAGCTTAGAGCGGTTGAACACTGAAGCTTTCTTT. Protein product: CASSLERLNTEAFF.

This chain joins TRBV27 and TRBJ1-2, with TRBD1 matching over 7 bases. Germline V gene data show CDR1 as MNHEY and CDR2 as SMNVEV (reference sequence). CDR3 length: 16 residues. V trimming: 5 bases; J trimming: 2 bases; junction bases outside the gene matches: 11. The CDR3 DNA reads as TGTGCCAGCAGTAGAGACCGGGACAGTCAAAACTATGGCTACACCTTC. Residues: CASSRDRDSQNYGYTF.

The J gene is TRBJ2-7, the V gene TRBV7-2, with TRBD2 as a possible D gene (5 bases). Trimming stripped 0 bases from V and 2 bases from J, with 11 bases between. CDR3 length: 15 residues. The germline CDR1 and CDR2 sequences are SGHTA and FQGNSA. The CDR3 DNA reads TGTGCCAGCAGCTTAGCCTCGGACGGGACCTACGAGCAGTACTTC. Amino acids: CASSLASDGTYEQYF.

With regard to this clone: Within the sample, other DNA sequences also encode this same CDR3. V gene TRBV9 combines with J gene TRBJ1-5; no reliable D call. Between the trimmed V and J ends, which lost 0 bases and 5 bases, there was a span of 6 bases. Germline values: CDR1 SGDLS, CDR2 YYNGEE. The CDR3 loop spans 13 amino acids. As DNA, the CDR3 is TGTGCCAGCAGCGTAGGTTCGGATCAGCCCCAGCATTTT. This translates into CASSVGSDQPQHF.

This chain uses TRBV24-1 with TRBJ2-3; D gene uncertain. Germline loops: CDR1 KGHDR, CDR2 SFDVKD. The V end was cut by 2 bases, the J end by 5 bases, with 10 bases between. CDR3 size: 14 residues. The CDR3 DNA follows: TGTGCCACCAGTGATTCCCCCTCGGGAGATACGCAGTATTTT. It yields the protein CATSDSPSGDTQYF.

The chain is built from TRBV14 and TRBJ2-7; 13 bases are shared with TRBD2. Germline V gives CDR1 SGHDN, CDR2 FVKESK. This CDR3 region has 16 residues. V was clipped by 5 bases and J by 4 bases; unmatched bases: 8. CDR3 in amino acids: CASSDFGTSGKYEQYF. In DNA form, the CDR3 reads TGTGCCAGCAGCGACTTCGGGACTAGCGGGAAATACGAGCAGTACTTC.

The chain has TRBV7-9 and TRBJ1-3, with a possible D match to TRBD1 (5 bases). The CDR3 runs 15 residues. Trimming took 4 bases from V and 0 from J, leaving 10 bases between them. In germline, CDR1 is SEHNR, CDR2 FQNEAQ (reference sequence). CDR3 in DNA: TGTGCCAGCAGCTACGACAGAGACTCTGGAAACACCATATATTTT. Translated, it gives CASSYDRDSGNTIYF.

This rearrangement joins TRBV7-6 to TRBJ1-1; the D is unclear. Trimming took off 0 bases at V and 1 base at J, with 3 bases between the two ends. There are 13 residues in the CDR3. Per the germline V gene, CDR1 is SGHVS and CDR2 is FNYEAQ. The CDR3 here is CASSLAGNTEAFF. In DNA form, the CDR3 reads TGTGCCAGCAGCTTAGCCGGGAACACTGAAGCTTTCTTT.

The rearrangement uses TRBV23-1 and TRBJ1-2; no definite D call. TRBV23-1 is an ORF; its function is uncertain. Trimming cost V 2 bases and J 3 bases, with 16 bases left between them. This CDR3 region has 16 residues. As DNA, the CDR3 is TGCGCCAGCAGTCAACCCCCTCTTCCCGGGGACTATGGCTACACCTTC. This codes for CASSQPPLPGDYGYTF.

V and J are TRBV5-4 and TRBJ1-2; no clear D. Trimming took 0 bases from V and 8 from J, leaving 11 bases between them. Per germline, CDR1 SGHNT and CDR2 YYREEE (reference sequence). This CDR3 spans 13 amino acids. The CDR3 coding sequence is TGTGCCAGCAGCTTGGGGGCAGGTTTAGGCTACACCTTC. Amino acid sequence: CASSLGAGLGYTF.

The V and J genes are TRBV2 and TRBJ1-2; the match to TRBD1 covers 9 bases. V trimming: 2 bases; J trimming: 4 bases; junction bases outside the gene matches: 5. The CDR3 runs to 15 residues. Germline V gene sequence: CDR1 SNHLY, CDR2 FYNNEI. DNA of the CDR3: TGTGCCAGCAGTGAATTAGGACAGGGGATCTATGGCTACACCTTC. This codes for CASSELGQGIYGYTF.